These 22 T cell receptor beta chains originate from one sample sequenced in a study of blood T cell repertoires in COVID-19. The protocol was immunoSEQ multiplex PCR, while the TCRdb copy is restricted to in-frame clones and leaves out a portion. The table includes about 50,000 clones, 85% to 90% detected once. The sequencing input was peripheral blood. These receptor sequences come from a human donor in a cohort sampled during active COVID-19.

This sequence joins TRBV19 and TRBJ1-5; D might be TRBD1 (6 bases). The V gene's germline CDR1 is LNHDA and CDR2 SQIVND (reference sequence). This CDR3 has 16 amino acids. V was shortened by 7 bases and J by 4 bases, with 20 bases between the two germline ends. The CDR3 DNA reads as TGTGCCAGTACCCCACCCAGGGGAGCGGGGAATCAGCCCCAGCATTTT. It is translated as CASTPPRGAGNQPQHF.

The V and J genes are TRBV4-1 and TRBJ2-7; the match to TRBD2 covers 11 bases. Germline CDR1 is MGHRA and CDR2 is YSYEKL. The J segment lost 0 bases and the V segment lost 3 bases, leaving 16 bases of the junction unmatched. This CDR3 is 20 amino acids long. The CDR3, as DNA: TGCGCCAGCAGCCAGGTGATGATGGGGCTAGCGGGGGGAAGCTCCTACGAGCAGTACTTC. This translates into CASSQVMMGLAGGSSYEQYF.

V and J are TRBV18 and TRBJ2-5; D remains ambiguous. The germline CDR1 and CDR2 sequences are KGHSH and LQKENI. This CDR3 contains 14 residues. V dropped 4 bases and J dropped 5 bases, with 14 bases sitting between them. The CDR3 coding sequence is TGTGCCAGCTCACTCTCCGCGCGCAGGGAGACCCAGTACTTC. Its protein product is CASSLSARRETQYF.

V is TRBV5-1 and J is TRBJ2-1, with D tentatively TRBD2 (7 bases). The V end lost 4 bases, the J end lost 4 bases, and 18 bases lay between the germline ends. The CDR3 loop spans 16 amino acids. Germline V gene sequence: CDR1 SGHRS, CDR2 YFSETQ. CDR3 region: CASSPRGGGGYNEQFF. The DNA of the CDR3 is TGCGCCAGCAGCCCCCGTGGGGGAGGGGGTTACAATGAGCAGTTCTTC.

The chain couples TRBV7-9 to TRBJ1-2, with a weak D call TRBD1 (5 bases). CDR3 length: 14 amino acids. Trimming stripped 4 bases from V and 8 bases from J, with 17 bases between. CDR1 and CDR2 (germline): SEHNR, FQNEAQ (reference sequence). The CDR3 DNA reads TGTGCCAGCAGCTCAGGACTGCTGGAGGGGGGCTACACCTTC. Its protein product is CASSSGLLEGGYTF.

CDR3 sequence (DNA): TGTGCCAGCAGCTCTACGGGAGGATACTACGAGCAGTACGTC. It encodes CASSSTGGYYEQYV. The chain links TRBV11-2 to TRBJ2-7; 7 nucleotides align to TRBD2. Germline loops: CDR1 SGHAT, CDR2 FQNNGV. This CDR3 contains 14 residues. V was clipped by 4 bases and J by 3 bases; unmatched bases: 6.

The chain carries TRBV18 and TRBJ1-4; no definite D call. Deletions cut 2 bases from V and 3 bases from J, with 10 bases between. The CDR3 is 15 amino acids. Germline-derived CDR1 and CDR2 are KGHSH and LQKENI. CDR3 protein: CASSPGERPNEKLFF. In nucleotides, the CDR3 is TGTGCCAGCTCACCAGGGGAGCGTCCTAATGAAAAACTGTTTTTT.

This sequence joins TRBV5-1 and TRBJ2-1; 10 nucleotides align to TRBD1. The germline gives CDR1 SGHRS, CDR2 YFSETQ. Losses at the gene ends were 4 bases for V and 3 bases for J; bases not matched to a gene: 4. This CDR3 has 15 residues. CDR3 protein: CASSGTGADYNEQFF. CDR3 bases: TGCGCCAGCAGCGGGACAGGGGCGGACTACAATGAGCAGTTCTTC.

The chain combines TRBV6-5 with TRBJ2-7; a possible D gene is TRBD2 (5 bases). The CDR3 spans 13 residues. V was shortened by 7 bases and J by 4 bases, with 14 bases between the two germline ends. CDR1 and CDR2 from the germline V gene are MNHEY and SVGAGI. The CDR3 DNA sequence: TGTGCCAGCACCCAGGACTTCGGGTACGAGCAGTACTTC. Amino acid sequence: CASTQDFGYEQYF.

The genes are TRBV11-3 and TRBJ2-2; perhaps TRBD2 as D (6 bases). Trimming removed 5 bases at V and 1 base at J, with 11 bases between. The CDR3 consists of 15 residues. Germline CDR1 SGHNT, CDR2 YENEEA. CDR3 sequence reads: CASSPRRENTGELFF. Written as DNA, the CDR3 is TGTGCCAGCAGCCCAAGGCGGGAGAACACCGGGGAGCTGTTTTTT.

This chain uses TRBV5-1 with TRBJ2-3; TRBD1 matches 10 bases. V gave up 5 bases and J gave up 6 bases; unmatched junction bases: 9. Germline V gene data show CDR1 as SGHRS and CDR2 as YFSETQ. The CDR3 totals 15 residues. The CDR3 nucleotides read TGCGCCAGCAGGTTCCGGGACAGGGGATTTGATACGCAGTATTTT. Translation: CASRFRDRGFDTQYF.

The CDR3 protein is CASSYSSGTYEQYV. DNA of the CDR3: TGTGCCAGCAGTTACTCGAGCGGGACCTACGAGCAGTACGTC. The chain is built from TRBV6-2 or TRBV6-3 and TRBJ2-7; the match to TRBD2 covers 7 bases. The germline gives CDR1 MNHEY, CDR2 SVGEGT. The CDR3 length is 14 residues. V lost 0 bases, J lost 2 bases, and 1 base stayed unmatched.

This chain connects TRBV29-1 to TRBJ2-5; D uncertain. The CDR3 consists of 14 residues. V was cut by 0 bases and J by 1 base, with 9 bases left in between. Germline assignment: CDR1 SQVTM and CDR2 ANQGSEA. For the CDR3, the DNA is TGCAGCGTTGAAGATCAAACGGGCCAAGAGACCCAGTACTTC. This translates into CSVEDQTGQETQYF.

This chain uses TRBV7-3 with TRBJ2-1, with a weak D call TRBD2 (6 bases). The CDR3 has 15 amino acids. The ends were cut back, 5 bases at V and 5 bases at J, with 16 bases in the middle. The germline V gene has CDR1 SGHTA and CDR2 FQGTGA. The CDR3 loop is CASSPLGGPNNEQFF. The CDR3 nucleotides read TGTGCCAGCAGCCCGCTGGGGGGTCCCAACAATGAGCAGTTCTTC. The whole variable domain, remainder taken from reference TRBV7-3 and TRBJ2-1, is GAGVSQTPSNKVTEKGKYVELRCDPISGHTALYWYRQSLGQGPEFLIYFQGTGAADDSGLPNDRFFAVRPEGSVSTLKIQRTERGDSAVYLCASSPLGGPNNEQFFGPGTRLTVL.

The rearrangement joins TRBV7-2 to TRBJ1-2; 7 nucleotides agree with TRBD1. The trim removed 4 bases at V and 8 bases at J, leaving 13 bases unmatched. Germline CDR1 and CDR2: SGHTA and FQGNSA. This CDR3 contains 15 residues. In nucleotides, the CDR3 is TGTGCCAGCAGCTACTCCCGGACAGGCAATGGAGGCTACACCTTC. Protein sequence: CASSYSRTGNGGYTF. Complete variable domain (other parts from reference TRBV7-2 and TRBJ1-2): GAGVSQSPSNKVTEKGKDVELRCDPISGHTALYWYRQSLGQGLEFLIYFQGNSAPDKSGLPSDRFSAERTGGSVSTLTIQRTQQEDSAVYLCASSYSRTGNGGYTFGSGTRLTVV.

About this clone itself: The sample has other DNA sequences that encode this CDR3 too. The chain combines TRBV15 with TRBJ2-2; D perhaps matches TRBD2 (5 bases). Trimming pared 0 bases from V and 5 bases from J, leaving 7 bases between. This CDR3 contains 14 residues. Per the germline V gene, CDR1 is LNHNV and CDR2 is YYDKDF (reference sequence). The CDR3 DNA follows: TGTGCCACCAGCAGAGATCGGGGTACCGGGGAGCTGTTTTTT. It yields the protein CATSRDRGTGELFF.

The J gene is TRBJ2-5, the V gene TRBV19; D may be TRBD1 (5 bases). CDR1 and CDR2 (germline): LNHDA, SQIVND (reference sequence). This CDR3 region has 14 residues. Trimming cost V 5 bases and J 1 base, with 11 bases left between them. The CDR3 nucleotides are TGTGCCAGTAGTCCTACAGGTTCCCAAGAGACCCAGTACTTC. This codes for CASSPTGSQETQYF.

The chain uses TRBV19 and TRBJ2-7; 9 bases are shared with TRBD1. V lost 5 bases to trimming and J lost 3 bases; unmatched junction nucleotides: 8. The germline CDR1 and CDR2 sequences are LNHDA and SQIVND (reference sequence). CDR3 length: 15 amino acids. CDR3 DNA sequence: TGTGCCAGTAGTCTTGAACCGGGACAGGGCTACGAGCAGTACTTC. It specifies CASSLEPGQGYEQYF.

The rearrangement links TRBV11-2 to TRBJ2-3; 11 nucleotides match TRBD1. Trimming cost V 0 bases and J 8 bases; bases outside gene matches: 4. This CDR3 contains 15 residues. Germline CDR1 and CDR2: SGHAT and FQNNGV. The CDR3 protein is CASSLDGQGAGTQYF. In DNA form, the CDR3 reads TGTGCCAGCAGCTTAGACGGACAGGGGGCAGGTACGCAGTATTTT.

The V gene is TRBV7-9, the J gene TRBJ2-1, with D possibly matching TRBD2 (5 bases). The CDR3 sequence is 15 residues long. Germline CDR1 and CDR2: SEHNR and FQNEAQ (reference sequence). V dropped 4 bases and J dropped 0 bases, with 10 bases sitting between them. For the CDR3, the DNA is TGTGCCAGCAGCTCTAGCTGGGGCTCCTACAATGAGCAGTTCTTC. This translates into CASSSSWGSYNEQFF.

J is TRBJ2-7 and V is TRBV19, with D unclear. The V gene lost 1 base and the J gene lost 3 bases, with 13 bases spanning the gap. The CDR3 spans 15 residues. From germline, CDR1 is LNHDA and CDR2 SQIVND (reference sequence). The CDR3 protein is CASSIGGGLLYEQYF. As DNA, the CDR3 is TGTGCCAGTAGTATAGGCGGCGGCCTGCTCTACGAGCAGTACTTC.

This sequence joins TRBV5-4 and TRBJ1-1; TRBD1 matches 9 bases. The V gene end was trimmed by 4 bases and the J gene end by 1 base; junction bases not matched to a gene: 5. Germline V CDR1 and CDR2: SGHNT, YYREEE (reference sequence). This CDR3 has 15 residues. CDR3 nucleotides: TGTGCCAGCAGCCCTGACAGGGGGGGGAACACTGAAGCTTTCTTT. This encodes CASSPDRGGNTEAFF.